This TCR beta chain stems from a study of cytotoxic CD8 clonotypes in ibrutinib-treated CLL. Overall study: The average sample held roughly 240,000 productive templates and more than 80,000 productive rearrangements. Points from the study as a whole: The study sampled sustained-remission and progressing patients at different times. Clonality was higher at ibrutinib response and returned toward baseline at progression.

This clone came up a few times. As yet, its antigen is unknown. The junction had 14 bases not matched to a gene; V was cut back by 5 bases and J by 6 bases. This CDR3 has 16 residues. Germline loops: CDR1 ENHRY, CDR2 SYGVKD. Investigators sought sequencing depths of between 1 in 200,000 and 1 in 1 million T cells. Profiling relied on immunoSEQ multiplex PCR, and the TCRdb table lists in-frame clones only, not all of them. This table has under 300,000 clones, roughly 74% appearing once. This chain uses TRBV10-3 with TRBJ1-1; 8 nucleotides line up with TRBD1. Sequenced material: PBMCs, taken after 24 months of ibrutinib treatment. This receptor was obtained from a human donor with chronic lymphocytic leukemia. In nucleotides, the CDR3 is TGTGCCATCAGTACCGGGACAGGAGGAACTTCCGCTGAAGCTTTCTTT. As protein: CAISTGTGGTSAEAFF.